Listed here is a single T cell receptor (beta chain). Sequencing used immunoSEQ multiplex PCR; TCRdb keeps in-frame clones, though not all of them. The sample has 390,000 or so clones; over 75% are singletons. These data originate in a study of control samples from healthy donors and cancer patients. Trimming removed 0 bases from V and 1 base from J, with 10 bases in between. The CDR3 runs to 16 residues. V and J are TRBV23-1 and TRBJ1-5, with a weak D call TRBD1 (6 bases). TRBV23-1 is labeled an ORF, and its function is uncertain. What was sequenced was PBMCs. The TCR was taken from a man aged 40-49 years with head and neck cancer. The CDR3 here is CASSQSPGASNQPQHF. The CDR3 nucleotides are TGCGCCAGCAGTCAATCGCCAGGGGCGAGCAATCAGCCCCAGCATTTT.